The present entry profiles one TCR beta chain with its context. TCRdb's copy holds only in-frame clones and misses some; the assay was immunoSEQ multiplex PCR. Seen here are 15,000 to 20,000 clones, around nine tenths observed once, and the top ten hold more than 25%. The sample comes from a study of blood T cell repertoires in COVID-19. About the study: Material from acute and convalescent COVID-19 was sourced from the United States, Italy and Spain. From T cells, B-cell-depleted T cells, or PBMCs came the material, which was cDNA or gDNA.

This CDR3 has 15 amino acids. Trimming left V 2 bases short and J 3 bases short, with 12 bases between. CDR1 is SGHDT and CDR2 is YYEEEE in the germline V gene. In Seattle, patients joined the study during active infection and were tracked longitudinally. The chain joins TRBV5-6 to TRBJ1-5; D may be TRBD1 (5 bases). The sequenced sample consisted of peripheral blood. The sequence derives from an elderly woman with COVID-19, enrolled during active disease. This CDR3 reads CASSFSRQINQPQHF. CDR3 bases: TGTGCCAGCAGCTTTAGTAGACAGATCAATCAGCCCCAGCATTTT.